The subject of this entry is one TCR beta chain. Its antigen is still unknown. Some clones are missing from TCRdb's copy, which holds only in-frame ones; the method was immunoSEQ multiplex PCR. The sample comprises 150,000 to 200,000 clones, 85% to 90% of which are singletons, and approximately 1.6% rests with the top ten. Per the germline V gene, CDR1 is MGHRA and CDR2 is YSYEKL. The V gene lost 5 bases and the J gene lost 4 bases, with 17 bases spanning the gap. This CDR3 comprises 15 residues. This record belongs to a study of T cell responses to AZD1222 COVID-19 vaccine. For the study at large: The study pooled second doses at about 4 or about 12 weeks.

Study-wide points: Mapped onto spike, vaccine-associated CD4 TCRs spanned it and were dominant at 160-218 and 743-854. The breadth and depth of Spike-specific TCRs increased once two AZD1222 doses had been given. Baseline seropositivity occurred in only a handful of AZD1222 recipients.

The sequencing here drew on peripheral blood, taken on day 0 of AZD1222 vaccination. This sequence was found in an adult in good health. This sequence joins TRBV4-1 and TRBJ1-1; D uncertain. CDR3 coding DNA: TGCGCCAGCAGCACCCGGGCCCCACGGGGCACTGAAGCTTTCTTT. It codes for CASSTRAPRGTEAFF.